Here is one T cell receptor (beta chain) with its context. The antigen it binds to is not known. Per-nucleotide qualities are absent, and no much larger clonotype sits a single base away. What this sample's treatment or condition label stands for: in vitro stimulation with specific CMV peptide epitopes to enrich CMV-specific T cells. This record comes from a study of T cell repertoires in cytomegalovirus infection (dated 2019 in TCRdb). In the study overall: Peptide stimulations targeted recently identified HLA-C-restricted CMV epitopes, whose presentation resists viral immunomodulation, together with well-studied HLA-B-restricted epitopes. Donor HLA type was relevant to the analysis, because carriage of CMV infection together with the matching HLA type was indicated by public TCR beta signatures.

Study-wide conclusions, independent of this receptor: In both this cohort and an independent roughly 350-donor cohort, the cumulative frequency of public TCR beta family members distinguished carriers of CMV infection plus the relevant HLA type. The ex vivo response was dominated by HLA-C-restricted CMV-specific TCR beta clonotypes, which also provided the single most frequent clonotype in two of eight donors.

The run used an Illumina HiSeq 1500. TCRdb trimmed public reads at Q25 via fastp, called clones via MiXCR and kept in-frame beta chains. Here each entry gathers all rows of one CDR3 protein and keeps the most common genes and DNA. The sample table lists about 570,000 distinct CDR3 sequences, approximately 40% of them with a count of one. The ten largest clones add up to about 48% of the sample. The clonotype comes from a human donor in good health (CMV status not recorded). Some clones in this sample may be carry-over from other donors' samples. Specimen: cultured PBMCs, collected from culture after CMV antigen stimulation.

The CDR3 has the sequence CASSVRQGLYNEQFF. The bases read TGTGCCAGTAGTGTGAGACAGGGGCTGTACAATGAGCAGTTCTTC. The V and J segments used are TRBV19 and TRBJ2-1; 8 central bases correspond to TRBD1. The CDR3 covers 15 residues, taking in both the cysteine and the phenylalanine. The DNA shown is the 45-base CDR3, in frame from base 1. The V end gives up 5 bases and the J end 4 bases, leaving 7 bases in the junction not matched to a gene. CDR1 is given as LNHDA and CDR2 as SQIVND, both from the germline V gene (reference sequence).